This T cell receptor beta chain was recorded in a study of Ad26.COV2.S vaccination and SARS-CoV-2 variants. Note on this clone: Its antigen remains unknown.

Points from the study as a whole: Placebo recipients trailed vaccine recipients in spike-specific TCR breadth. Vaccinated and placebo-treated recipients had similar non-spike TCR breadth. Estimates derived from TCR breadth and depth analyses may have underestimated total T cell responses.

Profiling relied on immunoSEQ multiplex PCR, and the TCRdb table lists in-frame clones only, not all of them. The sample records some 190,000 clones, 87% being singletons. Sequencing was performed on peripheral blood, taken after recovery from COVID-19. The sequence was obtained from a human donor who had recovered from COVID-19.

The CDR3 DNA sequence: TGTGCCAGCGGATACAGCTCCCAAGAGACCCAGTACTTC. This translates into CASGYSSQETQYF. The chain uses TRBV28 and TRBJ2-5; D is undetermined. The CDR3 consists of 13 residues. Trimming left V 8 bases short and J 1 base short, with 11 bases between. Germline V lookup: CDR1 MDHEN, CDR2 SYDVKM.